Presented here are 14 T cell receptor beta chains from one specimen sequenced in a study of blood T cell repertoires in COVID-19. Profiling relied on immunoSEQ multiplex PCR, and the TCRdb table lists in-frame clones only, not all of them. This table holds some 50,000 clones, approximately 89% found once. The sample taken for sequencing was peripheral blood. These receptors all come from a human donor in a cohort sampled during active COVID-19.

The chain recombines TRBV18 with TRBJ1-1, with TRBD1 matching over 7 bases. Trimming at V came to 2 bases and at J to 5 bases, leaving 5 bases not matched to a gene. The germline V gene encodes CDR1 KGHSH and CDR2 LQKENI. CDR3 length equals 14 residues. The CDR3 DNA sequence: TGTGCCAGCTCACCAGAGGCAGGGGGTACTGAAGCTTTCTTT. Residues: CASSPEAGGTEAFF.

The chain joins TRBV3-1 (or the pseudogene TRBV3-2) to TRBJ2-5, with 8 positions matching TRBD2. From germline, CDR1 is LGHDT and CDR2 YNNKEL (reference sequence). The ends lost 0 bases at V and 4 bases at J; junction bases unmatched: 1. The CDR3 is made up of 14 amino acids. The CDR3 DNA reads as TGTGCCAGCAGCCAAGATGCGGGGGGAGAGACCCAGTACTTC. It codes for CASSQDAGGETQYF.

CDR3 nucleotide sequence: TGTGCCAGCAGTTTAAGGGGATCCGAGCAGTACTTC. Translation gives CASSLRGSEQYF. The chain is built from TRBV12-3 or TRBV12-4 and TRBJ2-7, with D tentatively TRBD1 (5 bases). V shed 2 bases and J shed 6 bases, with 8 bases lying between them. This CDR3 contains 12 residues.

CDR3 DNA sequence: TGTGCCAGCAGTTTAACTAGCGGGTCTGAGCAGTTCTTC. This gives the protein CASSLTSGSEQFF. The rearrangement links TRBV28 to TRBJ2-1; the match to TRBD2 covers 9 bases. After removal of 2 bases from V and 9 bases from J, the junction contained 2 bases not matched to a gene. CDR1 is MDHEN, CDR2 SYDVKM, per germline. This CDR3 region has 13 residues.

The chain employs TRBV7-2 and TRBJ1-6; no firm D call. The V end lost 3 bases, the J end lost 0 bases, and 9 bases lay between the germline ends. Germline assignment: CDR1 SGHTA and CDR2 FQGNSA. The CDR3 loop spans 16 amino acids. The CDR3 is CASSLTRSSYNSPLHF. CDR3 bases: TGTGCCAGCAGCTTGACGAGGAGCTCCTATAATTCACCCCTCCACTTT. The entire variable domain, with the rest obtained from reference TRBV7-2 and TRBJ1-6, is as follows: GAGVSQSPSNKVTEKGKDVELRCDPISGHTALYWYRQSLGQGLEFLIYFQGNSAPDKSGLPSDRFSAERTGGSVSTLTIQRTQQEDSAVYLCASSLTRSSYNSPLHFGNGTRLTVT.

The V and J genes are TRBV7-2 and TRBJ2-7; tentative D call: TRBD1 (6 bases). CDR1 is SGHTA and CDR2 is FQGNSA in the germline V gene. V was pared by 1 base and J by 3 bases, with 13 bases between. The CDR3 covers 15 residues. The CDR3 region has the DNA TGTGCCAGCAGCTTAGACCAGACAGGAGGCTACGAGCAGTACTTC. Protein: CASSLDQTGGYEQYF.

The V call is TRBV30, the J call TRBJ2-2; D is undetermined. V lost 3 bases and J 3 bases, leaving 11 bases between the germline ends. The CDR3 contains 14 residues. Germline CDR1 is GTSNPN and CDR2 is SVGIG (reference sequence). The CDR3 DNA reads TGTGCCTGGAGGAAGACACGCGACACCGGGGAGCTGTTTTTT. Its translation is CAWRKTRDTGELFF. The full variable domain, with the rest looked up from reference TRBV30 and TRBJ2-2, is SQTIHQWPATLVQPVGSPLSLECTVEGTSNPNLYWYRQAAGRGLQLLFYSVGIGQISSEVPQNLSASRPQDRQFILSSKKLLLSDSGFYLCAWRKTRDTGELFFGEGSRLTVL.

The rearrangement uses TRBV2 and TRBJ1-2; D gene uncertain. Germline-derived CDR1 and CDR2 are SNHLY and FYNNEI. The CDR3 covers 13 residues. Between the trimmed V and J ends, which lost 6 bases and 5 bases, there was a span of 13 bases. CDR3 DNA sequence: TGTGCCAGCAGAGGACTCACAAGATATGGCTACACCTTC. It is translated as CASRGLTRYGYTF.

This chain links TRBV7-3 with TRBJ2-1; the D gene is possibly TRBD2 (6 bases). The CDR3 extends over 15 amino acids. Germline CDR1 is SGHTA and CDR2 is FQGTGA. Deletions cut 3 bases from V and 4 bases from J, with 13 bases between. In nucleotides, the CDR3 is TGTGCCAGCAGCTTTGGCGGGACTCCTTACAATGAGCAGTTCTTC. It encodes CASSFGGTPYNEQFF.

The chain recombines TRBV2 with TRBJ2-5; D unresolved. The CDR3 contains 12 residues. Germline V gene lookup returns CDR1 SNHLY and CDR2 FYNNEI. V gave up 8 bases and J gave up 0 bases, with 7 bases separating them. CDR3 sequence (DNA): TGTGCCAGCTCGAGGTACCAAGAGACCCAGTACTTC. Its protein product is CASSRYQETQYF. The entire variable domain, with the rest obtained from reference TRBV2 and TRBJ2-5, is as follows: EPEVTQTPSHQVTQMGQEVILRCVPISNHLYFYWYRQILGQKVEFLVSFYNNEISEKSEIFDDQFSVERPDGSNFTLKIRSTKLEDSAMYFCASSRYQETQYFGPGTRLLVL.

The table lists this clone with a count of one. The chain carries TRBV7-9 and TRBJ2-1; 10 bases match TRBD2. With V trimmed by 4 bases and J by 6 bases, 3 bases remained unmatched. The CDR3 spans 14 residues. The germline gives CDR1 SEHNR, CDR2 FQNEAQ (reference sequence). The CDR3 protein is CASSSGTSANEQFF. DNA of the CDR3: TGTGCCAGCAGCTCAGGGACTAGCGCCAATGAGCAGTTCTTC.

This chain links TRBV27 with TRBJ2-7; 8 nucleotides align to TRBD1. The V and J ends lost 6 bases and 3 bases, in that order; junction bases with no gene match: 4. Germline CDR1 MNHEY, CDR2 SMNVEV (reference sequence). This CDR3 comprises 13 residues. The CDR3 loop reads CASSRQGFYEQYF. The CDR3 bases are TGTGCCAGCAGCCGACAGGGGTTCTACGAGCAGTACTTC.

V gene TRBV19 combines with J gene TRBJ1-5; tentative D call: TRBD1 (6 bases). The germline V gene has CDR1 LNHDA and CDR2 SQIVND (reference sequence). Trimming pared 8 bases from V and 0 bases from J, leaving 14 bases between. CDR3 length: 15 amino acids. CDR3 loop: CASHTTGLSNQPQHF. DNA of the CDR3: TGTGCCAGTCACACCACAGGGCTTAGCAATCAGCCCCAGCATTTT.

The rearrangement joins TRBV5-1 to TRBJ1-3, with D possibly being TRBD1 (6 bases). With 2 bases removed from V and 0 bases from J, the gap between germline ends came to 18 bases. CDR1 is SGHRS and CDR2 is YFSETQ in the germline V gene. The CDR3 is 18 amino acids. The CDR3 protein is CASSFNGNTGSSGNTIYF. CDR3 nucleotides: TGCGCCAGCAGCTTTAACGGAAATACAGGGAGCTCTGGAAACACCATATATTTT.